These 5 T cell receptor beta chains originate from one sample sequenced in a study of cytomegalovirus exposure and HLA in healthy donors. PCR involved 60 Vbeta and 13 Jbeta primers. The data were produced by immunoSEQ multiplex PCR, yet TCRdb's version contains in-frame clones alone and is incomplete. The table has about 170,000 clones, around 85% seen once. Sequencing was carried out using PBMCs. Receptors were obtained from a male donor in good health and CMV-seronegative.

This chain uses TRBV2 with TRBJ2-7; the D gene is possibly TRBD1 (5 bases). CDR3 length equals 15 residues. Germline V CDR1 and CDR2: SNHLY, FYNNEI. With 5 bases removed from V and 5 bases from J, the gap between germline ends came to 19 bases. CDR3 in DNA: TGTGCCAGCAGTCTTGCTCCTACAGGTTACCACGAGCAGTACTTC. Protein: CASSLAPTGYHEQYF.

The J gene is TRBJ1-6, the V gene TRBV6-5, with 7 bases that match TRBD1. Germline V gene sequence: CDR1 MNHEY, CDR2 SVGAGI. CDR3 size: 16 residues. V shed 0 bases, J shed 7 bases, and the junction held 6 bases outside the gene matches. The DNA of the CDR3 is TGTGCCAGCAGTTACTCCGGGTACAGGGGCAATTCACCCCTCCACTTT. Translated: CASSYSGYRGNSPLHF.

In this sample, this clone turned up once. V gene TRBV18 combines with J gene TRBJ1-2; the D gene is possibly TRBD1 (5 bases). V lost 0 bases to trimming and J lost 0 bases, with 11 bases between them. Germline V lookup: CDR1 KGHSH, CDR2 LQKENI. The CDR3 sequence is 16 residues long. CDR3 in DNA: TGTGCCAGCTCACCACCAAAAGGGGATCCTAACTATGGCTACACCTTC. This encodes CASSPPKGDPNYGYTF.

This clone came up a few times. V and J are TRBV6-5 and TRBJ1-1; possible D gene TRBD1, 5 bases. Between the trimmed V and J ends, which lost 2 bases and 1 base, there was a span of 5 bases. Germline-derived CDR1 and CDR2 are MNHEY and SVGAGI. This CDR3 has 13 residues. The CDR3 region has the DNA TGTGCCAGCAGTTACAGGGGGAACACTGAAGCTTTCTTT. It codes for CASSYRGNTEAFF.

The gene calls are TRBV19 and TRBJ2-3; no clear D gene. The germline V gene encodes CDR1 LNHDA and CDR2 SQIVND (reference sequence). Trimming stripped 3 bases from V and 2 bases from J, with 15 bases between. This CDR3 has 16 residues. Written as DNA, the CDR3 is TGTGCCAGTAGTATTAGTCCCAATGAACCCACAGATACGCAGTATTTT. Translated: CASSISPNEPTDTQYF.